This T cell receptor (beta chain) was captured in a study of blood T cell repertoires in COVID-19. About the study: Specimens from acute and convalescent COVID-19 originated in the United States, Italy and Spain.

Only in-frame clones appear in the TCRdb table, and some are missing; sequencing was by immunoSEQ multiplex PCR. The sample lists 200,000 to 250,000 clones, 65% to 85% occurring once. The CDR3 totals 14 residues. Germline values: CDR1 MDHEN, CDR2 SYDVKM. V gave up 7 bases and J gave up 1 base, with 13 bases separating them. Each recovered donor of Cohort 3 presented with two negative PCRs, clearance, or symptom resolution. J is TRBJ1-1 and V is TRBV28, with D possibly TRBD1 on 5 matching bases. The sample comprised PBMCs or T cells enriched from blood (not recorded which). The sequence derives from a woman aged 55-69 years who had recovered from COVID-19. In nucleotides, the CDR3 is TGTGCCAGCATCCTTGGAGGGACGAACACTGAAGCTTTCTTT. This gives the protein CASILGGTNTEAFF.